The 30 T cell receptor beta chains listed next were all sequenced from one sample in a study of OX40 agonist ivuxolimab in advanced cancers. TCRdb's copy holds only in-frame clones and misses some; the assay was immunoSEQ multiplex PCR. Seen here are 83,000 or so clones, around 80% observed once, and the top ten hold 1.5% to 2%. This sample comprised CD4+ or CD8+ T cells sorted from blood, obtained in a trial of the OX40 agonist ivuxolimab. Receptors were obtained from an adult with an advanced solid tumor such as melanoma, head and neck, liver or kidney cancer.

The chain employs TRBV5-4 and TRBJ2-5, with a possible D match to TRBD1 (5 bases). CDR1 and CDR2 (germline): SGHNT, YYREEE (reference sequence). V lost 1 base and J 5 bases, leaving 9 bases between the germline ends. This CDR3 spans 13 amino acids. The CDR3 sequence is CASSLRRGETQYF. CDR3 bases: TGTGCCAGCAGCTTGCGAAGGGGCGAGACCCAGTACTTC.

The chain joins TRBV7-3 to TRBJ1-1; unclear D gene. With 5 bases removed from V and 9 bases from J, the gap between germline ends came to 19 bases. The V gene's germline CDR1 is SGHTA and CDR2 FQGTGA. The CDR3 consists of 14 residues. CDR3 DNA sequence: TGTGCCAGCAGCCCGGACTCCCTACTCCAAAAAGCTTTCTTT. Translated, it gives CASSPDSLLQKAFF.

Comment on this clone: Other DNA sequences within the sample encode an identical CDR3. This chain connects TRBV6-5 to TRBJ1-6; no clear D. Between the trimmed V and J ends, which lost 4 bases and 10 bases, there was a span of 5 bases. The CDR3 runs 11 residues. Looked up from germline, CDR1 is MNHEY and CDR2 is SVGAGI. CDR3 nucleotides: TGTGCCAGCAGTTCTAACTCACCCCTCCACTTT. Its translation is CASSSNSPLHF.

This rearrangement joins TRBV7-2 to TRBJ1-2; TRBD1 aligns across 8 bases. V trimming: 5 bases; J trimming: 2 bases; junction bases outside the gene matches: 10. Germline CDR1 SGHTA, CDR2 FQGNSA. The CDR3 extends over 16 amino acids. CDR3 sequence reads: CASSPSPGGQNYGYTF. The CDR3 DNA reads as TGTGCCAGCAGCCCAAGTCCAGGGGGCCAGAACTATGGCTACACCTTC.

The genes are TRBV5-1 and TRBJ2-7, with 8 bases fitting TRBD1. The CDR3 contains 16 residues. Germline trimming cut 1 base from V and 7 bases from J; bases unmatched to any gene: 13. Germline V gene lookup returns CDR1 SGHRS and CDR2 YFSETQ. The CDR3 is CASSLSGAGGQGEQYF. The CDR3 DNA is TGCGCCAGCAGCTTGTCGGGGGCAGGGGGCCAGGGTGAGCAGTACTTC.

CDR3 coding DNA: TGTGCCAGCAGTTTGCGACAGGGGGGGCGAGAGACCCAGTACTTC. It encodes CASSLRQGGRETQYF. The rearrangement joins TRBV28 to TRBJ2-5, with TRBD1 matching over 9 bases. CDR1 and CDR2 from the germline V gene are MDHEN and SYDVKM. CDR3 length: 15 amino acids. Trimming at V came to 3 bases and at J to 4 bases, leaving 6 bases not matched to a gene.

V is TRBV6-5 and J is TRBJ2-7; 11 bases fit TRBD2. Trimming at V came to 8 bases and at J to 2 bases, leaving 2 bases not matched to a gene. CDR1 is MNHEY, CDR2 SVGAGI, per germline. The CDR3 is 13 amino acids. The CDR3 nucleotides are TGTGCCAGCCGGGGACTAGCGGCCTACGAGCAGTACTTC. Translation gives CASRGLAAYEQYF.

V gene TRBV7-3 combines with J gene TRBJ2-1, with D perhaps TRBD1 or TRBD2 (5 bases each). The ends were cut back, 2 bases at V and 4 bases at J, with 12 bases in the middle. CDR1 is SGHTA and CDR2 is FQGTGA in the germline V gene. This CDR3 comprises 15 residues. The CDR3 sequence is CASSLGGNLYNEQFF. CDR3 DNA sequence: TGTGCCAGCAGCTTAGGGGGAAACCTTTACAATGAGCAGTTCTTC.

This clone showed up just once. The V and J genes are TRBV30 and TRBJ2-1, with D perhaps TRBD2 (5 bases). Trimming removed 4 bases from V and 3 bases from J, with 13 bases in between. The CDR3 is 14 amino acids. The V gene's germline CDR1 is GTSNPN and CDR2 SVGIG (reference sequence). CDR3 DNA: TGTGCCTGGACCGGGAATATCAACTACAATGAGCAGTTCTTC. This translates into CAWTGNINYNEQFF.

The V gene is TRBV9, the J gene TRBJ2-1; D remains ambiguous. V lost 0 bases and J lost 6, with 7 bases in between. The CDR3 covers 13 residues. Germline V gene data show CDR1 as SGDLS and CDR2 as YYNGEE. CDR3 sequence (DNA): TGTGCCAGCAGCGTAGATCCATTCAATGAGCAGTTCTTC. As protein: CASSVDPFNEQFF.

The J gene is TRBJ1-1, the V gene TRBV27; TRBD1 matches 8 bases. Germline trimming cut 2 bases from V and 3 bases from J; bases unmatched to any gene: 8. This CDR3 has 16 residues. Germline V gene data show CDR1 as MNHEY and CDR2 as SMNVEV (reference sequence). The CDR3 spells CASSLSPGGFYTEAFF. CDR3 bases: TGTGCCAGCAGTTTAAGCCCAGGGGGCTTTTACACTGAAGCTTTCTTT.

The CDR3 DNA reads as TGTGCCAGCAGCGGGGTATCAGGGAACACTGAAGCTTTCTTT. Translation gives CASSGVSGNTEAFF. The V and J genes are TRBV9 and TRBJ1-1; no definite D call. Germline CDR1 is SGDLS and CDR2 is YYNGEE. The CDR3 totals 14 residues. Trimming took 3 bases from V and 1 from J, leaving 10 bases between them.

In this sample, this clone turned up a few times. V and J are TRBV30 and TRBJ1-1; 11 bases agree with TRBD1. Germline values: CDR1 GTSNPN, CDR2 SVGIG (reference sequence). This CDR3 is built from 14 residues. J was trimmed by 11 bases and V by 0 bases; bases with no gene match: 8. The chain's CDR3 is CAWSVPDRGRRAFF. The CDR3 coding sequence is TGTGCCTGGAGTGTACCGGACAGGGGGCGGAGGGCTTTCTTT.

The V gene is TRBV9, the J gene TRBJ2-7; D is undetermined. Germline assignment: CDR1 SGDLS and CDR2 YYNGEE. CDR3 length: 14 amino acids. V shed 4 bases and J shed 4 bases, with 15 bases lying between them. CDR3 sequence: CASSPRTDLYEQYF. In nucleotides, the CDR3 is TGTGCCAGCAGCCCCCGGACGGACCTTTACGAGCAGTACTTC.

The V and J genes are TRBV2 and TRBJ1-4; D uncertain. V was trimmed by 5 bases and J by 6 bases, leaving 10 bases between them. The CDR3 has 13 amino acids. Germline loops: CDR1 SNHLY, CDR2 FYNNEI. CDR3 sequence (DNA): TGTGCCAGCAGTACTGGACCAGATGAAAAACTGTTTTTT. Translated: CASSTGPDEKLFF.

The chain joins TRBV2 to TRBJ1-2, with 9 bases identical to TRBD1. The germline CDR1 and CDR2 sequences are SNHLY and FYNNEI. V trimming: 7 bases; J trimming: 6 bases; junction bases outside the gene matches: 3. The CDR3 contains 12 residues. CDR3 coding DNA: TGTGCCAGCAAACGGACAGGGGATGGCTACACCTTC. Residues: CASKRTGDGYTF. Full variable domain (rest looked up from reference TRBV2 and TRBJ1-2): EPEVTQTPSHQVTQMGQEVILRCVPISNHLYFYWYRQILGQKVEFLVSFYNNEISEKSEIFDDQFSVERPDGSNFTLKIRSTKLEDSAMYFCASKRTGDGYTFGSGTRLTVV.

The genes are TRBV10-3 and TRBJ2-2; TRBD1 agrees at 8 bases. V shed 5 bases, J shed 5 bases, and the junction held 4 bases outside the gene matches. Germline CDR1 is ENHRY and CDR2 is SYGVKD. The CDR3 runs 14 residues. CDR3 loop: CAISPTGDTGELFF. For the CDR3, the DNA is TGTGCCATCAGTCCGACAGGGGATACCGGGGAGCTGTTTTTT.

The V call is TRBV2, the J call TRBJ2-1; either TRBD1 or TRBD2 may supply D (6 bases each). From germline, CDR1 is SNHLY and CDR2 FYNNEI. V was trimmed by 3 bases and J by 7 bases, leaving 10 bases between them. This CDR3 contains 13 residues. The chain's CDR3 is CASSDGGRNEQFF. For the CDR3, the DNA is TGTGCCAGCAGTGACGGGGGCCGGAATGAGCAGTTCTTC.

Here the CDR3 DNA reads TGTGCCAGCAGGGCGGACAGATTTAGCAATCAGCCCCAGCATTTT. Encoded protein: CASRADRFSNQPQHF. This sequence joins TRBV2 and TRBJ1-5, with a tentative D call TRBD1 (6 bases). The length of the CDR3 is 15 residues. The germline V gene encodes CDR1 SNHLY and CDR2 FYNNEI. V gave up 6 bases and J gave up 0 bases, with 12 bases separating them.

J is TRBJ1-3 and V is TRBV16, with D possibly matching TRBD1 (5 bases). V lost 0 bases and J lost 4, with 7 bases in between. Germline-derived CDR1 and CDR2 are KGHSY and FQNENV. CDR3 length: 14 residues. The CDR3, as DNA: TGTGCCAGCAGCCAATCCAGGGTCGGAAACACCATATATTTT. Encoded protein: CASSQSRVGNTIYF.

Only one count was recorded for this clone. CDR3 region: CAWNWRGGTGELFF. For the CDR3, the DNA is TGTGCCTGGAACTGGCGGGGGGGCACCGGGGAGCTGTTTTTT. The chain carries TRBV30 and TRBJ2-2, with 9 bases aligning to TRBD2. V gave up 4 bases and J gave up 4 bases; unmatched junction bases: 4. This CDR3 region has 14 residues. Per germline, CDR1 GTSNPN and CDR2 SVGIG (reference sequence).

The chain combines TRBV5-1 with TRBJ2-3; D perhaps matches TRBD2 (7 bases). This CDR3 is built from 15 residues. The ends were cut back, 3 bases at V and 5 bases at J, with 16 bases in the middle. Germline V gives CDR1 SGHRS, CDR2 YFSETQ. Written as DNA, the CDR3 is TGCGCCAGCAGCTCGGGGGGCCAGTGGGGAGATACGCAGTATTTT. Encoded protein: CASSSGGQWGDTQYF.

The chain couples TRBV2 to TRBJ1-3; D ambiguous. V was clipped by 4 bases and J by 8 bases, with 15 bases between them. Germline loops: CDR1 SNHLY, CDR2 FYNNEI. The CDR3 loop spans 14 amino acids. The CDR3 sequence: CASSVSGGQDTIYF. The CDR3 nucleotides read TGTGCCAGCAGTGTATCCGGCGGCCAAGACACCATATATTTT.

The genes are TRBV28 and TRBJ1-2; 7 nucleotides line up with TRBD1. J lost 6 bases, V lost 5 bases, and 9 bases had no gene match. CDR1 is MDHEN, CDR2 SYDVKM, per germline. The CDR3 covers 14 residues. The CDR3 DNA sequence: TGTGCCAGCAGTCAGGGACAGCTCCCTCATGGCTACACCTTC. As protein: CASSQGQLPHGYTF.

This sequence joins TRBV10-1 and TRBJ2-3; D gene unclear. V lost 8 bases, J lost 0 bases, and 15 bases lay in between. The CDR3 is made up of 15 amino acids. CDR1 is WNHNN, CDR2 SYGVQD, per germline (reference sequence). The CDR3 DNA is TGCGCCAGCGGTAGGGTCGGAACTAGCACAGATACGCAGTATTTT. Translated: CASGRVGTSTDTQYF.

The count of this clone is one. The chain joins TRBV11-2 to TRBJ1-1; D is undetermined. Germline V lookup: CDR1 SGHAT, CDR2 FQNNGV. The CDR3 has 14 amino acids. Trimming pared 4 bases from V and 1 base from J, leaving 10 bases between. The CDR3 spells CASSSFTGNTEAFF. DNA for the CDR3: TGTGCCAGCAGCTCCTTTACGGGGAACACTGAAGCTTTCTTT.

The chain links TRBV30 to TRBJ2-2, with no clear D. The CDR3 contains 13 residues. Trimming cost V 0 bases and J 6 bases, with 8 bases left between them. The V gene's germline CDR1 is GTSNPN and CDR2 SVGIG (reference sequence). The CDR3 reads CAWSVNHPGELFF. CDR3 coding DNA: TGTGCCTGGAGTGTAAATCACCCCGGGGAGCTGTTTTTT.

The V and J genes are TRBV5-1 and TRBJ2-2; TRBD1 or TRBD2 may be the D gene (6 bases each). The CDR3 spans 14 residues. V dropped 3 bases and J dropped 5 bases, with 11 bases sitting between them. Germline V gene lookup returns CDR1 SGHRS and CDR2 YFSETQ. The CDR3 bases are TGCGCCAGCAGCTGGGGGGCAGGGACCGGGGAGCTGTTTTTT. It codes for CASSWGAGTGELFF.

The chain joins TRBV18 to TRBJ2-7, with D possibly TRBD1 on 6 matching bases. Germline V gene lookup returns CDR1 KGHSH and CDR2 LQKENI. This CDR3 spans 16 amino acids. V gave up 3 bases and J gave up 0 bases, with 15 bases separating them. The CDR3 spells CASSPGAGLSSYEQYF. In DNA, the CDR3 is TGTGCCAGCTCACCGGGGGCAGGGTTAAGCTCCTACGAGCAGTACTTC.

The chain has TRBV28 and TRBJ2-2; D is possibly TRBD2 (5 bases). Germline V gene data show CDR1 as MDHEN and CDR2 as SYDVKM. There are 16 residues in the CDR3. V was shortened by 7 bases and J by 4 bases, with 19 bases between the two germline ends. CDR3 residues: CASNSERGFSTGELFF. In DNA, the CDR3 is TGTGCCAGCAATTCGGAGCGAGGGTTTAGCACCGGGGAGCTGTTTTTT.